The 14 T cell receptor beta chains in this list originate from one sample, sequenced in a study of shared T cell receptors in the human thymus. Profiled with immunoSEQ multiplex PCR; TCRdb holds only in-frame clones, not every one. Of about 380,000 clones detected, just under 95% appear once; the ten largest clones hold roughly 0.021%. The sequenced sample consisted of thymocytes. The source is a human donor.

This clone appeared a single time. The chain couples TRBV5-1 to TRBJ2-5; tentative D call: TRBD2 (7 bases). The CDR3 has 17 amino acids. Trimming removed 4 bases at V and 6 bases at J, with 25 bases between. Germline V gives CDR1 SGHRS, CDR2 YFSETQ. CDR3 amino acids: CASSPGGGGPKAQTQYF. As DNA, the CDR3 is TGCGCCAGCAGCCCCGGAGGGGGGGGCCCCAAGGCTCAGACCCAGTACTTC.

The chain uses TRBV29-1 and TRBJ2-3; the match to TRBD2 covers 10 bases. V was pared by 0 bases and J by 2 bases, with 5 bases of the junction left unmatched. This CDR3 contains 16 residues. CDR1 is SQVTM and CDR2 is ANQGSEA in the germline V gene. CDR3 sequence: CSVEDGTSAITDTQYF. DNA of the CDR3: TGCAGCGTTGAAGACGGGACTAGCGCGATCACAGATACGCAGTATTTT.

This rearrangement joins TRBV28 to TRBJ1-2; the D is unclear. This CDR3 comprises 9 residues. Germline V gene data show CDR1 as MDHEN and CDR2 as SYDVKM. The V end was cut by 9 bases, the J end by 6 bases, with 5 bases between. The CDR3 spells CASGDGYTF. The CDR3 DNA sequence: TGTGCCAGTGGAGATGGCTACACCTTC.

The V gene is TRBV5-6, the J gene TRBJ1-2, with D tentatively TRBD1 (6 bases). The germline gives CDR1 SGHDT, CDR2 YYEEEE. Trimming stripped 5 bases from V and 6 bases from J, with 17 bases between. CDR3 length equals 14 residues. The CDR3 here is CASSWKRRGDGYTF. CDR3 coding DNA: TGTGCCAGCAGTTGGAAACGCAGGGGTGATGGCTACACCTTC.

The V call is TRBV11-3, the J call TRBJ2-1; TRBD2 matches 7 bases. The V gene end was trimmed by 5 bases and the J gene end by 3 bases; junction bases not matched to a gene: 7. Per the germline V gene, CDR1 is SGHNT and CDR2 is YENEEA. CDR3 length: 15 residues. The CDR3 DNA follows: TGTGCCAGCAGCCCCTCGCGGGAGCTCTACAATGAGCAGTTCTTC. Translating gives CASSPSRELYNEQFF.

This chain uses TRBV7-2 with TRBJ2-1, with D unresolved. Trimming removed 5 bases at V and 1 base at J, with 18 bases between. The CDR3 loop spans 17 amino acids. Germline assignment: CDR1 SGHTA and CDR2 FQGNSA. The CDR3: CASSRAHKVPSYNEQFF. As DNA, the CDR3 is TGTGCCAGCAGCCGCGCCCACAAGGTACCTTCCTACAATGAGCAGTTCTTC.

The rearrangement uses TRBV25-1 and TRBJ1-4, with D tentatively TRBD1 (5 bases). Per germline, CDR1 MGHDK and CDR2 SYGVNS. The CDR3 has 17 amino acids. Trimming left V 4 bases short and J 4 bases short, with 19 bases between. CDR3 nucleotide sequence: TGTGCCAGCAGTGGCACCACAGCGCAGGGCCGTAATGAAAAACTGTTTTTT. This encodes CASSGTTAQGRNEKLFF.

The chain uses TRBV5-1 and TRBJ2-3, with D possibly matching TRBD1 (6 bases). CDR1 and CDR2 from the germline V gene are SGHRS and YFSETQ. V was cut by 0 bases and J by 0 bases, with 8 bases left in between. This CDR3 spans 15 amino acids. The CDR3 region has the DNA TGCGCCAGCAGCTTGGAACAGGGTAGCACAGATACGCAGTATTTT. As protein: CASSLEQGSTDTQYF.

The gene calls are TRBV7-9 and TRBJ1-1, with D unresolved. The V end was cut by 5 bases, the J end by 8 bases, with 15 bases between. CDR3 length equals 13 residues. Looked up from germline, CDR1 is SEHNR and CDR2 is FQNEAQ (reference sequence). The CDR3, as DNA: TGTGCCAGCAGCACTCAGTCCCTTGAGGAAGCTTTCTTT. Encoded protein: CASSTQSLEEAFF.

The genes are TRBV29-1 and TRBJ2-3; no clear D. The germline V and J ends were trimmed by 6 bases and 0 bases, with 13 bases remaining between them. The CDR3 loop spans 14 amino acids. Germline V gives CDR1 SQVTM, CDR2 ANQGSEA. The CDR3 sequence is CSVRLLTSTDTQYF. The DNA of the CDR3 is TGCAGCGTCAGACTCTTGACTAGCACAGATACGCAGTATTTT.

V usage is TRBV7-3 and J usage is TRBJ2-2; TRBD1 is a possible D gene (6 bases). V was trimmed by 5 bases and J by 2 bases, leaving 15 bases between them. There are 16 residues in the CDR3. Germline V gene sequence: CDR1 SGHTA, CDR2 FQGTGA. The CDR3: CASSLRKGENTGELFF. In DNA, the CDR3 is TGTGCCAGCAGCCTTAGGAAGGGGGAAAACACCGGGGAGCTGTTTTTT.

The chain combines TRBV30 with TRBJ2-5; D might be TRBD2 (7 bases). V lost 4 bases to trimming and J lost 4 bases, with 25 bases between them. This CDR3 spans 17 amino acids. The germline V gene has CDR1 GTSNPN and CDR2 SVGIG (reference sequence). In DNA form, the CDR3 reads TGTGCCTGGATGGGGCCAGAGGGGGGGAGAGAAGCAGAGACCCAGTACTTC. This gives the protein CAWMGPEGGREAETQYF.

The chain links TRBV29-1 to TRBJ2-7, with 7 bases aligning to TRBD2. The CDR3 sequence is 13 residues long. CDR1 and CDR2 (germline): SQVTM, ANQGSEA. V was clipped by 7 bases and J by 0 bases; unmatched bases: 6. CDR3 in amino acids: CSAPGLNSYEQYF. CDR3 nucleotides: TGCAGCGCCCCGGGACTAAACTCCTACGAGCAGTACTTC.

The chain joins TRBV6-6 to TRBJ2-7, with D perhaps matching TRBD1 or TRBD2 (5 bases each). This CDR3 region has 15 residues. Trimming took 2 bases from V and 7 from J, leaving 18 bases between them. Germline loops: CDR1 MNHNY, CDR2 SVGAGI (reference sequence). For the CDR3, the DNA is TGTGCCAGCAGTTACCCTGCGAGTGGGACCCTAGAGCAGTACTTC. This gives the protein CASSYPASGTLEQYF.